The 21 T cell receptor beta chains presented below share a single source sample, sequenced in a study of long-term antiretroviral therapy in people with HIV. Assay version v3.0 of immunoSEQ was used, and it was run at survey level. The method was immunoSEQ multiplex PCR; TCRdb's version includes in-frame clones alone and lacks a portion of them. The sample carries 13,000 to 15,000 clones, about 80% recorded once. Sequencing was performed on unsorted PBMCs, taken 3.2 years before starting antiretroviral therapy. The receptors come from a man aged 40-55 years with HIV.

The chain combines TRBV27 with TRBJ1-2; weak D call: TRBD1 (6 bases). CDR3 length: 13 residues. CDR1 and CDR2 (germline): MNHEY, SMNVEV (reference sequence). V dropped 3 bases and J dropped 6 bases, with 11 bases sitting between them. The CDR3 DNA reads as TGTGCCAGCAGTTTCAACTCAGGGGATGGCTACACCTTC. It codes for CASSFNSGDGYTF.

CDR3 in DNA: TGTGCCAGCTCACGGGACAGCTCCTACGAGCAGTACTTC. This encodes CASSRDSSYEQYF. J is TRBJ2-7 and V is TRBV18; 7 bases are shared with TRBD1. V gave up 4 bases and J gave up 0 bases; unmatched junction bases: 0. There are 13 residues in the CDR3. Germline V gene sequence: CDR1 KGHSH, CDR2 LQKENI.

The genes are TRBV4-1 and TRBJ1-4, with 10 bases identical to TRBD1. Germline V CDR1 and CDR2: MGHRA, YSYEKL. The CDR3 is made up of 15 amino acids. V shed 2 bases, J shed 6 bases, and the junction held 3 bases outside the gene matches. CDR3 sequence: CASSQRQGADEKLFF. The DNA for the CDR3 is TGCGCCAGCAGCCAACGACAGGGGGCAGATGAAAAACTGTTTTTT.

The V gene is TRBV12-5, the J gene TRBJ1-1; weak D call: TRBD1 (5 bases). Germline V CDR1 and CDR2: LGHNT, FRNRAP. The V gene lost 5 bases and the J gene lost 5 bases, with 15 bases spanning the gap. The CDR3 covers 14 residues. The DNA of the CDR3 is TGTGCTAGTGGTCCCACGGGGGGGTGGACTGAAGCTTTCTTT. It is translated as CASGPTGGWTEAFF. Combining the CDR3 with reference TRBV12-5 and TRBJ1-1 gives the whole variable domain DARVTQTPRHKVTEMGQEVTMRCQPILGHNTVFWYRQTMMQGLELLAYFRNRAPLDDSGMPKDRFSAEMPDATLATLKIQPSEPRDSAVYFCASGPTGGWTEAFFGQGTRLTVV.

The rearrangement joins TRBV5-4 to TRBJ1-4; tentative D call: TRBD1 (5 bases). This CDR3 has 18 residues. Between the trimmed V and J ends, which lost 5 bases and 0 bases, there was a span of 20 bases. Germline V lookup: CDR1 SGHNT, CDR2 YYREEE (reference sequence). The CDR3 DNA reads TGTGCCAGCAGTTCAAGAACCGGGACTCATACAACTAATGAAAAACTGTTTTTT. The encoded protein is CASSSRTGTHTTNEKLFF.

This rearrangement joins TRBV25-1 to TRBJ1-4, with 9 bases matching TRBD1. The V gene end was trimmed by 3 bases and the J gene end by 8 bases; junction bases not matched to a gene: 7. Germline CDR1 and CDR2: MGHDK and SYGVNS. The CDR3 runs to 15 residues. CDR3 sequence: CASSESGTGREKLFF. Written as DNA, the CDR3 is TGTGCCAGCAGTGAGTCCGGGACAGGGCGGGAAAAACTGTTTTTT.

The rearrangement joins TRBV18 to TRBJ2-7, with 13 bases lining up with TRBD2. The germline V gene has CDR1 KGHSH and CDR2 LQKENI. Germline trimming cut 2 bases from V and 2 bases from J; bases unmatched to any gene: 0. This CDR3 is built from 15 residues. CDR3 bases: TGTGCCAGCTCACCAGGGACTAGCGGGGCCTACGAGCAGTACTTC. Protein: CASSPGTSGAYEQYF. The full variable domain, its missing parts supplied by reference TRBV18 and TRBJ2-7, is NAGVMQNPRHLVRRRGQEARLRCSPMKGHSHVYWYRQLPEEGLKFMVYLQKENIIDESGMPKERFSAEFPKEGPSILRIQQVVRGDSAAYFCASSPGTSGAYEQYFGPGTRLTVT.

This chain links TRBV6-1 with TRBJ1-1, with D hard to call. This CDR3 is built from 13 residues. Germline CDR1 MNHNS, CDR2 SASEGT. V lost 5 bases and J 5 bases, leaving 12 bases between the germline ends. The CDR3 region is CASSILGGTEAFF. CDR3 coding DNA: TGTGCCAGCAGTATACTAGGAGGGACTGAAGCTTTCTTT.

The rearrangement links TRBV6-6 to TRBJ2-7; 7 positions match TRBD1. The CDR3 has 14 amino acids. Germline CDR1 reads MNHNY; CDR2 reads SVGAGI (reference sequence). V shed 3 bases, J shed 3 bases, and the junction held 5 bases outside the gene matches. The CDR3 sequence: CASSYIAGGYEQYF. The CDR3 region has the DNA TGTGCCAGCAGTTATATTGCAGGGGGCTACGAGCAGTACTTC.

The chain couples TRBV19 to TRBJ2-7; 11 bases fit TRBD1. CDR1 LNHDA and CDR2 SQIVND come from the germline V gene (reference sequence). This CDR3 has 13 amino acids. The V segment lost 10 bases and the J segment 7 bases; nucleotides outside the gene matches: 9. The CDR3 DNA sequence: TGTGCCACCGCCGGGACAGGGGGGAAAGAGCAGTACTTC. As protein: CATAGTGGKEQYF.

V gene TRBV11-2 combines with J gene TRBJ2-7, with TRBD1 matching 7 bases. This CDR3 spans 15 amino acids. Germline CDR1 is SGHAT and CDR2 is FQNNGV. J lost 5 bases, V lost 5 bases, and 12 bases had no gene match. The CDR3 protein is CASSPSQGLVNEQYF. DNA of the CDR3: TGTGCCAGCAGCCCGTCACAGGGGTTGGTTAACGAGCAGTACTTC.

This clone came up a few times. The chain has TRBV19 and TRBJ1-5; D is undetermined. From germline, CDR1 is LNHDA and CDR2 SQIVND (reference sequence). V lost 3 bases and J lost 0, with 3 bases in between. The CDR3 loop spans 13 amino acids. The DNA of the CDR3 is TGTGCCAGTAGTATTACTAGCAATCAGCCCCAGCATTTT. This sequence encodes CASSITSNQPQHF. Full variable domain (rest looked up from reference TRBV19 and TRBJ1-5): DGGITQSPKYLFRKEGQNVTLSCEQNLNHDAMYWYRQDPGQGLRLIYYSQIVNDFQKGDIAEGYSVSREKKESFPLTVTSAQKNPTAFYLCASSITSNQPQHFGDGTRLSIL.

This clone was detected only a few times. This chain uses TRBV5-4 with TRBJ2-7; the match to TRBD2 covers 7 bases. CDR1 SGHNT and CDR2 YYREEE come from the germline V gene (reference sequence). The CDR3 has 14 amino acids. Trimming cost V 3 bases and J 2 bases; bases outside gene matches: 5. The CDR3 bases are TGTGCCAGCAGCTACCCGGGGGGAACCTACGAGCAGTACTTC. Protein: CASSYPGGTYEQYF.

In its sample, this clone was seen a few times. The rearrangement links TRBV2 to TRBJ1-5, with TRBD1 as a possible D gene (6 bases). This CDR3 has 13 residues. V was cut by 5 bases and J by 5 bases, with 10 bases left in between. Germline assignment: CDR1 SNHLY and CDR2 FYNNEI. The CDR3 region has the DNA TGTGCCAGCAGTCGGGAGGGGGATCAGCCCCAGCATTTT. Translating gives CASSREGDQPQHF. Using reference TRBV2 and TRBJ1-5 for the parts outside the CDR3, the full variable domain is EPEVTQTPSHQVTQMGQEVILRCVPISNHLYFYWYRQILGQKVEFLVSFYNNEISEKSEIFDDQFSVERPDGSNFTLKIRSTKLEDSAMYFCASSREGDQPQHFGDGTRLSIL.

The chain carries TRBV5-1 and TRBJ1-1, with TRBD1 matching over 7 bases. V lost 2 bases and J lost 1; bases outside the gene matches: 2. The CDR3 has 14 residues. The germline V gene encodes CDR1 SGHRS and CDR2 YFSETQ. CDR3 protein: CASSFQGGNTEAFF. In nucleotides, the CDR3 is TGCGCCAGCAGCTTCCAGGGGGGGAACACTGAAGCTTTCTTT.

This clone was recorded once. The chain is built from TRBV13 and TRBJ2-2; D perhaps matches TRBD2 (6 bases). The CDR3 has 16 amino acids. Germline V gene data show CDR1 as PRHDT and CDR2 as FYEKMQ (reference sequence). V lost 1 base to trimming and J lost 1 base, with 10 bases between them. The CDR3 DNA is TGTGCCAGCAGCTTAGTAGCGGAATGGAACACCGGGGAGCTGTTTTTT. Encoded protein: CASSLVAEWNTGELFF. Using reference TRBV13 and TRBJ2-2 for the parts outside the CDR3, the full variable domain is AAGVIQSPRHLIKEKRETATLKCYPIPRHDTVYWYQQGPGQDPQFLISFYEKMQSDKGSIPDRFSAQQFSDYHSELNMSSLELGDSALYFCASSLVAEWNTGELFFGEGSRLTVL.

V gene TRBV7-8 combines with J gene TRBJ2-2; either TRBD1 or TRBD2 may supply D (6 bases each). Germline V CDR1 and CDR2: SGHVS, FQNEAQ. The CDR3 runs to 17 residues. The V and J ends lost 4 bases and 10 bases respectively, with 25 bases between them. CDR3 nucleotides: TGTGCCAGCAGCTCGGAGGGGGGTCGGATTAAGGTGAAGGAGCTGTTTTTT. Translated: CASSSEGGRIKVKELFF.

The chain links TRBV6-6 to TRBJ2-7; 7 bases map to TRBD2. The V and J ends lost 0 bases and 3 bases, in that order; junction bases with no gene match: 5. Germline V gives CDR1 MNHNY, CDR2 SVGAGI (reference sequence). CDR3 length: 15 residues. The CDR3 loop is CASSYSWGGGYEQYF. The CDR3 DNA reads as TGTGCCAGCAGTTACTCGTGGGGCGGGGGCTACGAGCAGTACTTC.

The chain carries TRBV11-3 and TRBJ2-7; D tentatively reads TRBD1 or TRBD2 (6 bases each). The germline V and J ends were trimmed by 1 base and 6 bases, with 13 bases remaining between them. From germline, CDR1 is SGHNT and CDR2 YENEEA. This CDR3 contains 14 residues. CDR3 residues: CASSLGLGGLEQYF. The CDR3 nucleotides read TGTGCCAGCAGCTTAGGTCTTGGGGGGCTCGAGCAGTACTTC.

The chain employs TRBV11-1 and TRBJ2-7, with a tentative D call TRBD2 (7 bases). V was clipped by 5 bases and J by 0 bases, with 14 bases between them. In germline, CDR1 is SGHAT, CDR2 FQDESV (reference sequence). The CDR3 sequence is 15 residues long. CDR3 in amino acids: CASSPAGGPSYEQYF. The CDR3 DNA is TGTGCCAGCAGCCCCGCCGGGGGGCCCTCCTACGAGCAGTACTTC.

The chain uses TRBV19 and TRBJ1-4, with no clear D. Germline-derived CDR1 and CDR2 are LNHDA and SQIVND (reference sequence). The CDR3 consists of 17 residues. V was clipped by 1 base and J by 0 bases, with 12 bases between them. CDR3 bases: TGTGCCAGTAGTATAGTATTGGGGTACGCAACTAATGAAAAACTGTTTTTT. This gives the protein CASSIVLGYATNEKLFF.